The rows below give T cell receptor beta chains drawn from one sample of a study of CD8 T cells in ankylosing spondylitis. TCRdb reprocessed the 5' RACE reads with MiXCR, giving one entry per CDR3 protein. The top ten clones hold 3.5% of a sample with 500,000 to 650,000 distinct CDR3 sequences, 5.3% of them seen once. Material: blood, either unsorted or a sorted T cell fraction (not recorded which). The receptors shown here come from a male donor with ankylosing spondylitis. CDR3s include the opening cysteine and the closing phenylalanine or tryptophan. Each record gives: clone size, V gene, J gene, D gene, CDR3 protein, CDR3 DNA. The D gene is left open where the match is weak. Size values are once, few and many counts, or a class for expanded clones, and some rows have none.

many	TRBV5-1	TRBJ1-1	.	CASSWGAGDTEAFF	TGCGCCAGCAGCTGGGGAGCGGGCGACACTGAAGCTTTCTTT
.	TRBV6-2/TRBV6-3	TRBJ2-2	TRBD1	CASTDRANTGELFF	TGTGCCAGCACTGACAGGGCGAACACCGGGGAGCTGTTTTTT
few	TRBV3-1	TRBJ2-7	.	CASSQDLRQPEQYF	TGTGCCAGCAGCCAAGATTTGAGACAGCCCGAGCAGTACTTC
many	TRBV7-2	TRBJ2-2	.	CASSLEYTGELFF	TGTGCCAGCAGCTTAGAGTACACCGGGGAGCTGTTTTTT
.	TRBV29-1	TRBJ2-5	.	CSAERGRSGLETQYF	TGCAGCGCCGAAAGGGGGCGCAGCGGGTTAGAGACCCAGTACTTC
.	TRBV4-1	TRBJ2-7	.	CASSQDGRNEQYF	TGCGCCAGCAGCCAAGATGGGCGGAACGAGCAGTACTTC
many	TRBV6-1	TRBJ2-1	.	CASKEGYSGEQFF	TGTGCCAGCAAAGAGGGGTATTCGGGAGAGCAGTTCTTC
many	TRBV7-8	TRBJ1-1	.	CASSLAGPSRSTEAFF	TGTGCCAGCAGCTTAGCTGGCCCGTCTAGAAGCACTGAAGCTTTCTTT
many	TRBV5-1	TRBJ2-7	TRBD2	CASSPAGGRSYEQYF	TGCGCCAGCAGCCCAGCGGGAGGCCGCTCCTACGAGCAGTACTTC
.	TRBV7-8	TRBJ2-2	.	CASSKTLTGTGELFF	TGTGCCAGCAGTAAGACACTCACCGGTACCGGGGAGCTGTTTTTT
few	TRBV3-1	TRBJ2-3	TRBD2	CASSLRLAGGFEVDTQYF	TGTGCCAGCAGCCTAAGACTAGCGGGAGGATTCGAGGTAGATACGCAGTATTTT
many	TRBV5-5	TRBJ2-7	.	CASSLVGDPSEQYF	TGTGCCAGCAGCTTGGTGGGGGACCCCAGCGAGCAGTACTTC
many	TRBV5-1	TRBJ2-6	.	CASSLEGRQASGANVLTF	TGCGCCAGCAGCTTGGAAGGGCGGCAGGCCTCTGGGGCCAACGTCCTGACTTTC
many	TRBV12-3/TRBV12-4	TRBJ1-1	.	CASSPTGLGEAFF	TGTGCCAGCAGTCCTACAGGTCTAGGTGAAGCTTTCTTT
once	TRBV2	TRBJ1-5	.	CASHGDSNQPQHF	TGTGCCAGCCACGGAGATAGCAATCAGCCCCAGCATTTT
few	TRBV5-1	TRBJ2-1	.	CASSLGGPLIEQFF	TGCGCCAGCAGCTTGGGTGGTCCCTTAATCGAGCAGTTCTTC
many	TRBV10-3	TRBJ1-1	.	CAITWRLGDTEAFF	TGTGCCATCACGTGGAGGTTGGGAGACACTGAAGCTTTCTTT
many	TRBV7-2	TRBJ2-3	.	CASSLARPPDTQYF	TGTGCCAGCAGCTTAGCGAGGCCCCCAGATACGCAGTATTTT
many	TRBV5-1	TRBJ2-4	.	CASSGAGLNIQYF	TGCGCCAGCAGTGGGGCCGGGTTGAACATTCAGTACTTC
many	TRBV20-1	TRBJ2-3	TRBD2	CSGLAGASTDTQYF	TGCAGTGGACTAGCGGGAGCCAGCACAGATACGCAGTATTTT
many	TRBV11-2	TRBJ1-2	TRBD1	CASSPMITGGGGYTF	TGTGCCAGCAGCCCGATGATAACAGGGGGCGGCGGCTACACCTTC
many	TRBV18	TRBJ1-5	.	CASSPPQGVGQPQHF	TGTGCCAGCTCACCACCTCAAGGGGTTGGACAGCCCCAGCATTTT
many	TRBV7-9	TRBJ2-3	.	CASSAQGADTQYF	TGTGCCAGCAGCGCGCAGGGAGCAGATACGCAGTATTTT
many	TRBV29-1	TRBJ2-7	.	CSVEGLTTRNEQYF	TGCAGCGTTGAGGGGCTGACTACCAGAAACGAGCAGTACTTC
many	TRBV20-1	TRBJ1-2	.	CSASPPGVTDGYTF	TGCAGTGCTAGTCCCCCGGGGGTCACGGATGGCTACACCTTC
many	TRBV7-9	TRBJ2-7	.	CASSLAGDEQYF	TGTGCCAGCAGCTTAGCGGGGGACGAGCAGTACTTC
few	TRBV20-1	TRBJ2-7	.	CSARDPGRQLGYEQYF	TGCAGTGCTAGAGATCCCGGACGCCAACTGGGCTACGAGCAGTACTTC
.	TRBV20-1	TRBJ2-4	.	CSAPDRAAVAKNIQYF	TGCAGTGCTCCCGACCGGGCCGCCGTAGCCAAAAACATTCAGTACTTC
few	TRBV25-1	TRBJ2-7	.	CASSEGWGSREQYF	TGTGCCAGCAGTGAAGGATGGGGGTCTAGGGAGCAGTACTTC